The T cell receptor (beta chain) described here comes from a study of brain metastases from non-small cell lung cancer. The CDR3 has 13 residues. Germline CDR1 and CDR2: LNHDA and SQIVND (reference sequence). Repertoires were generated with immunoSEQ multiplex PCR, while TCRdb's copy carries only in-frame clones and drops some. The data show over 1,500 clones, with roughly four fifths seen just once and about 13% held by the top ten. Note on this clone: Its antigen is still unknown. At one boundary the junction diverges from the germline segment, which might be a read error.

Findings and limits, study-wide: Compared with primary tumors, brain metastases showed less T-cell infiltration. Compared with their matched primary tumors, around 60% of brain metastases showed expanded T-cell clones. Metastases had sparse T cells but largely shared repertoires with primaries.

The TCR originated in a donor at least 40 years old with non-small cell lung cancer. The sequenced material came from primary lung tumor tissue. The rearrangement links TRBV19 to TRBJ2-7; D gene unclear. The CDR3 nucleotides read TGTGCCAGTAGTAGACGCATAACCTATGAGCAGTACTTC. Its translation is CASSRRITYEQYF.